This T cell receptor beta chain was captured by sequencing in a study of radiotherapy plus CTLA-4 blockade in lung cancer. At the level of the study: Patients showed objective responses in about 20% of cases, and disease control was achieved by less than 35%.

As for this clone: No antigen is known for it.

Study results and caveats: Interferon-beta and early blood T cell clone dynamics reportedly predicted response best. Once radiotherapy plus ipilimumab had been given, TCR clones derived from tumor expanded in blood.

Trimming removed 1 base from V and 1 base from J, with 11 bases in between. Germline V gene lookup returns CDR1 SGHRS and CDR2 YFSETQ. CDR3 length: 15 residues. Profiling relied on immunoSEQ multiplex PCR, and the TCRdb table lists in-frame clones only, not all of them. The sample shows 110,000 or so clones, approximately 80% of them seen only once. The origin of this receptor is a human donor with non-small cell lung cancer who had a partial response to radiotherapy plus ipilimumab. This material consisted of peripheral blood, taken from a patient treated with radiotherapy plus ipilimumab. The rearrangement uses TRBV5-1 and TRBJ1-1, with a weak D call TRBD1 (5 bases). The CDR3 bases are TGCGCCAGCAGCTTGCCCCGACAGACGAACACTGAAGCTTTCTTT. It translates to CASSLPRQTNTEAFF.